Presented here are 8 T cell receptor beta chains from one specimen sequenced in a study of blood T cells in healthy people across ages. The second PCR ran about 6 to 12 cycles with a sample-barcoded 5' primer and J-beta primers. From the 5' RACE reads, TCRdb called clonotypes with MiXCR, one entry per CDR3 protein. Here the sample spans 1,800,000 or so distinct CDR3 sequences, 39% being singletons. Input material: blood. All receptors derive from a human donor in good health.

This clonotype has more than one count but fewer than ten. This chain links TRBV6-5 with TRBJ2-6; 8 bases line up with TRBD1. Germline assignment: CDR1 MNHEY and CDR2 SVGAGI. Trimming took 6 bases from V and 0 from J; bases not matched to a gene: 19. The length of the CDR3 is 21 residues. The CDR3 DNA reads TGTGCCAGCAGCTCCTCGCCGGGCAGGGGGCCCGAGAGCTCTGGGGCCAACGTCCTGACTTTC. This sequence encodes CASSSSPGRGPESSGANVLTF.

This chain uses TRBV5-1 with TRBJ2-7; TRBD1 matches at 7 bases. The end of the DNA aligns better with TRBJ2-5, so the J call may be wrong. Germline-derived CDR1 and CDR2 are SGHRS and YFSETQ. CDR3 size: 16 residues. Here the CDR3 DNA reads TGCGCCAGCAGCTTGTCCCCGACAGGGAATCAGGAGACCCAGTACTTC. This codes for CASSLSPTGNQETQYF.

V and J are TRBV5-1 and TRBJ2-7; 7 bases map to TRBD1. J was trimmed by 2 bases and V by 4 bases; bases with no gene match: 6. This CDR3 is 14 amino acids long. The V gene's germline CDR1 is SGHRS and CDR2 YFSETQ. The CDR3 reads CASSVQGTAYEQYF. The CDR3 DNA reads TGCGCCAGCAGCGTACAGGGGACGGCCTACGAGCAGTACTTC.

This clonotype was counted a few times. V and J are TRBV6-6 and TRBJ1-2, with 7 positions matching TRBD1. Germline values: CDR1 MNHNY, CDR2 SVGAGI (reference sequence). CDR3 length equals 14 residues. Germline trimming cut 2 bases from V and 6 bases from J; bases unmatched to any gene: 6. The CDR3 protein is CASSYAGQLDGYTF. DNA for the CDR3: TGTGCCAGCAGTTACGCGGGACAGCTCGATGGCTACACCTTC.

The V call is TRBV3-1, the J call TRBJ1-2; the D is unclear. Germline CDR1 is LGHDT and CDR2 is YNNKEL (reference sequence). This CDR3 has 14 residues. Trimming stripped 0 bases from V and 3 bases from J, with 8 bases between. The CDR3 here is CASSQDHKDYGYTF. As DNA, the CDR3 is TGTGCCAGCAGCCAAGACCACAAGGACTATGGCTACACCTTC.

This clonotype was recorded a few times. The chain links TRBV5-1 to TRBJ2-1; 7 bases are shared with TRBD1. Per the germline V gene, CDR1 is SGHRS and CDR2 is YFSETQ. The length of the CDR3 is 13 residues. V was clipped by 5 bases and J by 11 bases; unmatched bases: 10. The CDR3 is CASRLPLGQQQFF. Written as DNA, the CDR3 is TGCGCCAGCAGGTTGCCCCTGGGACAGCAGCAGTTCTTC.

The CDR3 sequence: CSATHRDPSNEQFF. The CDR3 DNA is TGCAGTGCTACCCACCGGGACCCCAGCAATGAGCAGTTCTTC. The chain uses TRBV20-1 and TRBJ2-1, with D tentatively TRBD1 or TRBD2 (5 bases each). This CDR3 comprises 14 residues. Per germline, CDR1 DFQATT and CDR2 SNEGSKA (reference sequence). With 4 bases removed from V and 6 bases from J, the gap between germline ends came to 16 bases.

The DNA of the CDR3 is TGTGCCAGCAGTTTCGGTCAGGGTCGCGGGCAGTACTTC. This sequence encodes CASSFGQGRGQYF. The rearrangement joins TRBV12-3 or TRBV12-4 to TRBJ2-5; tentatively, D is TRBD1 or TRBD2 (5 bases each). With 3 bases removed from V and 11 bases from J, the gap between germline ends came to 16 bases. The CDR3 has 13 amino acids.